The clone carrying this T cell receptor beta chain has a handful of counts. Little can be read into the size of this beta chain, an off-target read in a library designed for alpha chains. This record belongs to a study of spatial heterogeneity in lung cancer. Looking at the study overall: Consistent detection of more beta-chain than alpha-chain sequences was observed. More than 8.5 raw reads, on average, carried each unique TCR and UMI combination.

Each TCR cDNA molecule carried a unique molecular identifier. TCRdb re-derived calls from the 5' RACE reads in MiXCR, one entry per CDR3 protein. The top ten hold about two fifths of the sample, which has some 14,000 distinct CDR3 sequences, around 5.2% seen once. V was trimmed by 11 bases and J by 0 bases, leaving 17 bases between them. The CDR3 sequence is 16 residues long. CDR1 is ENHRY, CDR2 SYGVKD, per germline. Time point specified: sample taken at primary tumor resection. Unsorted whole RNA of tumor, nontumor lung or frozen PBMC was sequenced. Patients with untreated early-stage non-small cell lung cancer, numbering roughly 69, were the donors.

The receptor was isolated from a human donor with early-stage non-small cell lung cancer. This chain links TRBV10-3 with TRBJ1-6; D possibly corresponds to TRBD1 (6 bases). The material sequenced was lung tumor tissue, taken at surgery. The CDR3 region is CASRGDTSSYNSPLHF. Here the CDR3 DNA reads TGTGCCTCGCGCGGGGACACGAGCTCCTATAATTCACCCCTCCACTTT.